The T cell receptor beta chain described here comes from a study of human T cells and chemical hapten exposure (dated by TCRdb to the early 2020s). Notes on the research overall: For sensitization, 2% DPC in acetone was applied to a 2 cm by 2 cm area of upper inner arm skin. Throughout the roughly 26-week study period, patients were also given weekly therapeutic DPC doses on the scalp. Patch testing on the upper back used Finn chambers containing 0.01% DPC, with scoring done after 6 days according to International Contact Dermatitis Research Group standards. Alopecia areata with under or over 50% scalp involvement, alopecia totalis and alopecia universalis were represented in the patient cohort, which was mostly female. Libraries were pooled for sequencing, and per-sample TCR yields varied mainly because of small differences in library volumes within the pool. This study followed changes in the peripheral blood TCR repertoire in vivo during primary and secondary sensitization of alopecia patients to the hapten diphenylcyclopropenone (DPC). Blood samples were taken from patients before sensitization (week 0) and then at 2, 6 and about 24 weeks after DPC sensitization. Blood for TCR sequencing was provided by twenty-nine alopecia patients at one to four time points (pre-sensitization, 2, 6 and 24 weeks). Summary of the overall study and its limitations: DPC sensitization did not change the number of TCRs with a frequency above 1 in 1000, and there was no evidence of changes in global repertoire structure. All patients had alopecia, a presumed autoimmune disease, so their immune response might differ from that of healthy individuals. Expanded TCRs formed significantly more large CDR3 similarity clusters than pre-sensitization or healthy control sets, consistent with antigen-driven responses. Patch test score correlated positively with the number of PT1 expanded TCRs, reaching significance at thresholds 8, 16 and 32 but not at 4. Repeated subsampling changed both the strength of the expansion versus patch-test correlation and the threshold at which that correlation became significant.

This clonotype has just a few counts. Its antigen remains undetermined. No quality values exist for individual bases; no much larger clone is one base distant. Libraries were built with RACE. TCRdb records NextSeq 500 as the sequencer. During library preparation, unique molecular identifiers were attached to individual cDNA molecules so that TCRs could be counted in a quantitative, reproducible way. Both TCR alpha and TCR beta chains were sequenced from each blood RNA sample. The published analysis was carried out like this. A median of around 100,000 TCRs per sample was observed, with a range of 23,224 to 690,600. The Decombinator software suite was used to annotate the V, J and CDR3 of the TCR reads. To make PS versus PT1 abundance plots, every sample was subsampled to the same number of TCRs (28,000). TCRs were defined as expanded if absent before sensitization and observed at least eight times at the 2-week time point. TCRdb reworked the public reads: Q25 trimming with fastp, MiXCR clone assembly, productive beta chains retained. Identical CDR3 proteins give one entry, which carries the most common genes and DNA. These V and J calls originate from TCRdb's pipeline instead of the authors' own analysis. Present in this sample are about 84,000 distinct CDR3 sequences, less than 14% of which were seen just once. The ten biggest clones cover roughly 3.7% of the sample.

The CDR3 covers 13 residues, taking in both the cysteine and the phenylalanine. The sequence is cut down to CDR3 DNA, 39 bases in frame from base 1. Based on the germline V gene, the CDR1 and CDR2 sequences are MDHEN and SYDVKM. The junction carries 12 bases between V and J, which are trimmed by 6 bases and 4 bases respectively. According to the study, the label for this sample's time point signals: patch test 3, about 24 weeks after DPC sensitization. Read against the paper, the sample's treatment or condition label means: therapeutic diphenylcyclopropenone sensitization with weekly scalp DPC. Blood at each patch-test visit was drawn before the patch test was applied. Patients were considered eligible if aged 18 to 70, diagnosed with alopecia and deemed suitable for DPC therapy, and patients were excluded if pregnant. Total RNA was isolated from unfractionated whole blood collected in Tempus Blood RNA tubes.

The source of this sequence is a woman in her 50s with alopecia areata. Some clones in this sample may be carry-over from other donors' samples. This chain joins TRBV28 to TRBJ2-5; no D gene can be assigned with confidence. The sequenced sample was whole blood, obtained in connection with sensitization to the hapten diphenylcyclopropenone (DPC). The sequence in DNA is TGTGCCAGCAGCGACCATGGGGTAGAGACCCAGTACTTC. Its translation is CASSDHGVETQYF.